The entry that follows covers one T cell receptor beta chain sequence. This sample is part of a study of blood T cell repertoires in COVID-19. Study summary: PBMCs, B-cell-depleted T cells, or T cells were the source of the cDNA or gDNA that made up the material.

Per the authors' pipeline: Amplification of reference gene primers provided the estimated nucleated cell counts. Clones were sequenced by immunoSEQ multiplex PCR, and TCRdb holds only the in-frame ones, with some missing. The V and J calls and clone size come from that table; D and trimming were worked out from the DNA. Of approximately 140,000 clones listed, roughly 81% are singletons. Study members were between roughly 18 and 100 years old and lived in 20 to 30 US regions. Cohorts were assigned according to the clinical history that participants reported. This CDR3 spans 13 amino acids. The germline V and J ends were trimmed by 0 bases and 6 bases, with 7 bases remaining between them. The germline V gene has CDR1 SGHRS and CDR2 YFSETQ.

The sample comprised PBMCs or T cells enriched from blood (not recorded which). The TCR comes from a woman aged 45 to 65 with acute COVID-19. The rearrangement links TRBV5-1 to TRBJ2-1; D is possibly TRBD1 (5 bases). The chain's CDR3 is CASSLAQGNEQFF. The CDR3 nucleotides read TGCGCCAGCAGCTTGGCCCAGGGCAATGAGCAGTTCTTC.